Listed below are T cell receptor beta chains from one sample, sequenced in a study of T cells in lung cancer brain metastases. This table comes from immunoSEQ multiplex PCR, and its TCRdb copy is limited to in-frame clones, with some not included. The sample holds about 4,000 clones, around 90% seen once. The sample consisted of tumor tissue from the primary lung tumor. All receptors come from a man aged 55-75 years with non-small cell lung cancer. The CDR3 runs from the conserved cysteine through the conserved F or W. The D gene is left open where the match is weak. Expanded clones are given a class, and other clones once, few, many or no size at all.

TRBV19	once	NA	TRBJ2-6	TGTGCCAGTAATACTGGGAGCTCTGGGGCCAACGTCCTAACTTTC	CASNTGSSGANVLTF
TRBV6-5	NA	NA	TRBJ2-2	TGTGCCACCCGGAGGACCGGGGAGCTGTTTTTT	CATRRTGELFF
TRBV19	NA	NA	TRBJ1-5	TGTGCCAGTACCGAGAGGATTGGAAGCAATCAGCCCCAGCATTTT	CASTERIGSNQPQHF
TRBV9	NA	TRBD1	TRBJ2-7	TGTGCCAGCAGCGCCTCGGGACAGGGACCCGAGCAGTACTTC	CASSASGQGPEQYF
TRBV11-3	NA	NA	TRBJ2-5	TGTGCCAGCAGCTTATTTGAGACCCAGTACTTC	CASSLFETQYF
TRBV7-8	NA	NA	TRBJ1-6	TGTGCCAGCAGCTTAGACCTGAATTCACCCCTCCACTTT	CASSLDLNSPLHF
TRBV6-5	NA	NA	TRBJ2-5	TGTGCCAGCAGTTACTTGTCCGGGGAGACCCAGTACTTC	CASSYLSGETQYF
TRBV2	once	TRBD1	TRBJ2-5	TGTGCCAGTGGGGACAGGAACCAAGAGACCCAGTACTTC	CASGDRNQETQYF
TRBV5-4	NA	NA	TRBJ1-2	TGTGCCAGCAGCTTGGGTCCCAATCTTGGGGGTGGCTACACCTTC	CASSLGPNLGGGYTF
TRBV4-3	NA	TRBD2	TRBJ2-1	TGCGCCAGCAGCCAAATGACGGGGGGGCCCTACGACAATGAGCAGTTCTTC	CASSQMTGGPYDNEQFF
TRBV28	NA	NA	TRBJ2-1	TGTGCCAGCAGTCGAATACAGACCAATGAGCAGTTCTTC	CASSRIQTNEQFF
TRBV7-9	once	NA	TRBJ1-1	TGTGCCAGCAGCTTCTTGGGGGCTGACACTGAAGCTTTCTTT	CASSFLGADTEAFF
TRBV9	NA	TRBD2	TRBJ2-6	TGTGCCAGCAGCACCGGGACTAGCGGGAGCATCTCTGGGGCCAACGTCCTGACTTTC	CASSTGTSGSISGANVLTF
TRBV4-1	NA	TRBD1	TRBJ2-5	TGCGCCAGCAGCCAAGGGGGGACAGGGGACGAAGAGACCCAGTACTTC	CASSQGGTGDEETQYF
TRBV5-4	NA	NA	TRBJ2-7	TGTGCCAGCAGCTTAAAGCAGGGGACCTACGAGCAGTACTTC	CASSLKQGTYEQYF
TRBV4-3	NA	NA	TRBJ2-7	TGCGCCAGCAGCCAAGATCGGCAGCCCTACGAGCAGTACTTC	CASSQDRQPYEQYF
TRBV19	once	NA	TRBJ2-3	TGTGCCAGTAGTAATAGCGTCACAGATACGCAGTATTTT	CASSNSVTDTQYF
TRBV2	NA	TRBD2	TRBJ2-5	TGTGCCAGCACTCCTGGGCGGACTAGCGGGGGTACAGAGACCCAGTACTTC	CASTPGRTSGGTETQYF
TRBV19	NA	NA	TRBJ2-7	TGTGCCAGTAGTATAGGTCCGGGGGACTACGAGCAGTACTTC	CASSIGPGDYEQYF
TRBV19	NA	NA	TRBJ2-1	TGTGCCAGTAGTATGATAGGTTATGAGCAGTTCTTC	CASSMIGYEQFF
TRBV11-3	NA	TRBD1	TRBJ2-5	TGTGCCAGCAGCCCTGATGGGGGGACAGGGCTAACTACCCAGTACTTC	CASSPDGGTGLTTQYF
TRBV18	NA	TRBD1	TRBJ1-5	TGTGCCAGCTCGGCAGGGGGCAATCAGCCTCAGCATTTT	CASSAGGNQPQHF
TRBV9	NA	TRBD2	TRBJ2-7	TGTGCCAGCAGCACACACGGGACTAGCGTCTACGAGCAGTACTTC	CASSTHGTSVYEQYF
TRBV14	NA	NA	TRBJ1-1	TGTGCCAGCAGCCCCCGGGGGGCGAACACTGAAGCTTTCTTT	CASSPRGANTEAFF
TRBV7-2	NA	NA	TRBJ1-2	TGTGCCAGCACCCCCGACTATGGCTACATCTTC	CASTPDYGYIF
TRBV5-6	NA	TRBD1	TRBJ1-2	TGTGCCAGCAGCGGGTCCAGGACAGGAAACTATGGCTACACCTTC	CASSGSRTGNYGYTF
TRBV7-9	NA	NA	TRBJ2-7	TGTGCCAGCAGCTTAGGGGACGAGCAGTACTTC	CASSLGDEQYF
TRBV15	once	NA	TRBJ1-5	TGTGCCACCAGTCGGGATAATCAGCCCCAGCATTTT	CATSRDNQPQHF
TRBV11-3	NA	NA	TRBJ2-2	TGTGCCAGCAGCTTCCCCGCAAGGGGCATGGACACCGGGGAGCTGTTTTTT	CASSFPARGMDTGELFF
TRBV18	NA	NA	TRBJ1-2	TGTGCCAGCTCGGAGGAACTAGAAGGGGGCTACACCTTC	CASSEELEGGYTF
TRBV6-1	NA	TRBD2	TRBJ2-2	TGTGCCAGCAGTGCCATCCTAGCGGGGTTCGCCACCGGGGAGCTGTTTTTT	CASSAILAGFATGELFF
TRBV19	NA	NA	TRBJ1-6	TGTGCCAGTAGTCCGGACCCGCGGTATTCACCCCTCCACTTT	CASSPDPRYSPLHF
TRBV5-1	NA	NA	TRBJ1-5	TGCACCGGGAAGACAGTGAAGAGCAATCAGCCCCAGCATTTT	CTGKTVKSNQPQHF
TRBV5-1	NA	TRBD1	TRBJ1-1	TGCGCCAGCAGCTCGGGACAGCCGAACACTGAAGCTTTCTTT	CASSSGQPNTEAFF
TRBV4-1	NA	NA	TRBJ2-4	TGCGCCAGCAGCCAAGGACTAGCCAAAAACATTCAGTACTTC	CASSQGLAKNIQYF
TRBV11-2	NA	NA	TRBJ2-5	TGTGCCAGCAGCCTTGGGTTGAAGGAGGAGACCCAGTACTTC	CASSLGLKEETQYF